Sequencing of this TCR beta chain was carried out in a study of Tregs in tolerant kidney transplant recipients. Study observations and caveats: This study did not directly address biological reproducibility. Findings come from small patient numbers and require larger validation. The most relevant donor-specific Treg TCRbeta repertoire apparently came from expansion with activated donor B cells.

Assay: immunoSEQ multiplex PCR; the TCRdb copy retains only in-frame clones and omits some. The sample holds 15,000 to 17,000 clones, 85% to 95% seen once. Unstimulated regulatory T cells (CD4+CD25+CD127-), CD4+CD25- non-regulatory cells, CD4 and CD8 cells were FACS-sorted from thawed PBMCs. As concerns this clone: Its antigen is still unknown.

The CDR3 runs 10 residues. Germline V gene lookup returns CDR1 SNHLY and CDR2 FYNNEI. Trimming left V 8 bases short and J 9 bases short, with 7 bases between. The gene calls are TRBV2 and TRBJ2-2, with D maybe TRBD2 (5 bases). Sequencing was done on a sample of CD8+ T cells from blood. The clonotype was recovered from a human donor in good health. This CDR3 reads CASERRELFF. The CDR3 DNA reads TGTGCCAGCGAGCGGCGGGAGCTGTTTTTT.